The present TCR beta chain was sequenced within a study of control samples from healthy donors and cancer patients. Clones were sequenced by immunoSEQ multiplex PCR, and TCRdb holds only the in-frame ones, with some missing. There are approximately 120,000 clones in the sample; around 92% occur only once, and under 0.7% lies in the top ten. This clone occurred once. This TCR came from an elderly man with head and neck cancer. The material sequenced was PBMCs.

CDR3 sequence: CASSRDIDNTEAFF. The CDR3 DNA sequence: TGTGCCAGCAGTAGGGACATCGACAACACTGAAGCTTTCTTT. The V and J genes are TRBV6-5 and TRBJ1-1, with a tentative D call TRBD1 (6 bases). Trimming removed 5 bases from V and 2 bases from J, with 12 bases in between. The germline V gene encodes CDR1 MNHEY and CDR2 SVGAGI. The CDR3 is 14 amino acids.